A selection of T cell receptor beta chains follows, all from one sample in a study of blood T cell repertoires in COVID-19. Profiling relied on immunoSEQ multiplex PCR, and the TCRdb table lists in-frame clones only, not all of them. The sample holds approximately 220,000 clones, roughly 80% seen once. Sequencing was done on a sample of peripheral blood. These receptors were obtained from a woman aged 80 or older with acute or convalescent COVID-19. The CDR3 runs from the conserved cysteine through the conserved F or W. A D gene is named only where the DNA matches it firmly. Clone size is not always given. Where it is, it says once, few, many or a class for expanded clones.

j_call v_call d_call clone_size cdr3_nt cdr3_aa
TRBJ2-2 TRBV2 TRBD1 - TGTGCCAGCAGTGATGGGGACAGGGCCCGGGAGCTGTTTTTT CASSDGDRARELFF
TRBJ1-2 TRBV28 TRBD1 - TGTGCCAGCAGTTTAGGGACAGGGGGTGTGGATGGCTACACCTTC CASSLGTGGVDGYTF
TRBJ1-1 TRBV7-9 TRBD1 - TGTGCCAGCAGCGTTGGACAGGTTGCTTTCTTT CASSVGQVAFF
TRBJ1-1 TRBV11-2 TRBD1 once TGTGCCAGCAGACCGACAGGGGGTGAAGCTTTCTTT CASRPTGGEAFF
TRBJ1-6 TRBV19 - - TGTGCCAGTAGGCCCGCCGGCGGCGAGGCAACACCCCTCCACTTT CASRPAGGEATPLHF
TRBJ1-2 TRBV5-1 - - TGCGCCAGCAGCTTGACAGGACCCAACTATGGCTACACCTTC CASSLTGPNYGYTF
TRBJ2-2 TRBV7-7 TRBD2 - TGTGCTAGCAGTACAAGCGGGGGGGCCACCGCCGGGGAGCTGTTTTTT CASSTSGGATAGELFF
TRBJ2-1 TRBV27 - - TGTGCCAGCAGTCTCAATCCGGGAAAGCAGTTCTTC CASSLNPGKQFF
TRBJ2-3 TRBV11-3 - - TGTGCCAGCAGCTTCACACAGGTAGATACGCAGTATTTT CASSFTQVDTQYF
TRBJ2-7 TRBV14 - - TGTGCCAGCAGCCAAGATCTTGTATCCTACGAGCAGTACTTC CASSQDLVSYEQYF
TRBJ2-5 TRBV2 TRBD1 - TGTGCCAGCAGCCAGGACAGGGTAGGCCAAGAGACCCAGTACTTC CASSQDRVGQETQYF
TRBJ2-3 TRBV6-2/TRBV6-3 TRBD2 - TGTGCCAGCAGCCCATTCAAAACACTGGGACTAGCGGGGGTCGGGGCGCAGTATTTT CASSPFKTLGLAGVGAQYF
TRBJ1-1 TRBV10-3 - - TGTGCCATCAGTGAGTCGGCAGGTGAGACTGAAGCTTTCTTT CAISESAGETEAFF
TRBJ2-7 TRBV6-2/TRBV6-3 TRBD1 - TGTGCCAGCAGTTGGGACAGGGGCCACTCCTACGAGCAGTACTTC CASSWDRGHSYEQYF
TRBJ2-5 TRBV28 TRBD1 - TGTGCCAGCAGCTTACCGGGACAGGGGGTCGAGACCCAGTACTTC CASSLPGQGVETQYF
TRBJ2-1 TRBV7-9 - - TGTGCCAGCAGCTTAAGTGGGACATTGGCGTTCTTC CASSLSGTLAFF
TRBJ1-1 TRBV27 - - TGTGCCAGCAGTAGAACAAGGAACACTGAAGCTTTCTTT CASSRTRNTEAFF
TRBJ1-1 TRBV20-1 - - TGCAGTGCTAGTGTGTGGGGGGGCACTGAAGCTTTCTTT CSASVWGGTEAFF
TRBJ1-5 TRBV7-2 TRBD1 many TGTGCCAGCAGCCCGTCGACAGGGAGCAATCAGCCCCAGCATTTT CASSPSTGSNQPQHF
TRBJ1-5 TRBV27 - - TGTGCCAGCAGTTTGCTGGGGGCGCGCCAACAGCCCCAGCATTTT CASSLLGARQQPQHF
TRBJ1-1 TRBV18 - - TGTGCCAGCTCACCAGGGGGCGGGAACACTGAAGCTTTCTTT CASSPGGGNTEAFF
TRBJ2-7 TRBV10-1 TRBD2 once TGCGCCAGCAGTCCTAGGTCGAGGACTAGTGGCGAGCAGTACTTC CASSPRSRTSGEQYF
TRBJ2-1 TRBV6-2/TRBV6-3 - - TGTGCCAGCAGCTTGCTAGGAGTTGAGCAGTTCTTC CASSLLGVEQFF
TRBJ1-5 TRBV19 TRBD1 - TGTGCCAGTAGTATCCAGGGACAGGGGCCCAATCAGCCCCAGCATTTT CASSIQGQGPNQPQHF
TRBJ1-5 TRBV28 TRBD1 - TGTGCCACCTCGACAGGGCCCAATCAGCCCCAGCATTTT CATSTGPNQPQHF
TRBJ2-7 TRBV28 - - TGTGCCAGCAGGGGCGCGGGTGGCTCCTACGAGCAGTACTTC CASRGAGGSYEQYF
TRBJ2-6 TRBV19 TRBD1 few TGTGCCAGTAGTACGGACAGGGCCTCTGGGGCCAACGTCCTGACTTTC CASSTDRASGANVLTF
TRBJ1-2 TRBV5-6 - - TGTGCCAGCAGCTTTCGCAGGGGAGACTATGGCTACACCTTC CASSFRRGDYGYTF
TRBJ2-7 TRBV18 - - TGTGCCAGCTCTCCTCCGAGGAAGAGTGGCTACGAGCAGTACTTC CASSPPRKSGYEQYF
TRBJ2-7 TRBV19 TRBD2 once TGTGCCACCCGGGACTACTCCTACGAGCAGTACTTC CATRDYSYEQYF
TRBJ2-1 TRBV18 TRBD1 few TGTGCCACCCTGCCCCAGACAGGGGGCCGAGGTGAGCAGTTCTTC CATLPQTGGRGEQFF
TRBJ2-7 TRBV3-1/TRBV3-2 - - TGTGCCAGCAGCCTAAACGGGAACGAGCAGTACTTC CASSLNGNEQYF
TRBJ1-4 TRBV6-1 - - TGTGCCAGCAGTGATATTTGGACAGCTGAAAAACTGTTTTTT CASSDIWTAEKLFF
TRBJ1-4 TRBV19 - - TGTGCCAGTACTGCTTCGGGGAGGCGAGATAATGAAAAACTGTTTTTT CASTASGRRDNEKLFF
TRBJ2-7 TRBV12-3/TRBV12-4 TRBD1 once TGTGCCAGCAGTCGACAGGGTCCCTACGAGCAGTACTTC CASSRQGPYEQYF
TRBJ2-5 TRBV10-3 TRBD1 - TGTGCCATCAGTCCCCGGACAGGGAAAGAGACCCAGTACTTC CAISPRTGKETQYF
TRBJ2-7 TRBV5-8 - - TGTGCCAGCATCACACTAATGCAATTCTCCTACGAGCAGTACTTC CASITLMQFSYEQYF
TRBJ1-5 TRBV12-3/TRBV12-4 - - TGTGCCAGCAACGGACTAATGGGTCAGCCCCAGCATTTT CASNGLMGQPQHF
TRBJ1-1 TRBV7-2 - once TGTGCCAGCACTCTAAATGTGAACACTGAAGCTTTCTTT CASTLNVNTEAFF
TRBJ2-3 TRBV4-3 TRBD2 - TGCGCCAGCAGACCGCAGCGGGGGAGCACAGATACGCAGTATTTT CASRPQRGSTDTQYF
TRBJ2-1 TRBV28 TRBD2 - TGTGCCAGCAGTTTTAAGGGGACTAGCGGGATAAGCAATGAGCAGTTCTTC CASSFKGTSGISNEQFF